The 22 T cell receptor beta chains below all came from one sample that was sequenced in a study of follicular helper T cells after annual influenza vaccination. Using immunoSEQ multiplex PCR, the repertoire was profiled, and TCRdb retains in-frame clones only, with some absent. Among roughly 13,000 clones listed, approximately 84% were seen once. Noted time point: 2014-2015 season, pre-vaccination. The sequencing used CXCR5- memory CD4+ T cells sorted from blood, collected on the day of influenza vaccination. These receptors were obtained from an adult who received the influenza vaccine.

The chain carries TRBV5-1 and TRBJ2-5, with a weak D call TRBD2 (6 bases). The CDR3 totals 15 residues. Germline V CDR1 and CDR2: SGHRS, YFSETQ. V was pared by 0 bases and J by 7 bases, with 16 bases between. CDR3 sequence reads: CASSLVAGKEWTQYF. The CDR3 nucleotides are TGCGCCAGCAGCTTGGTCGCGGGGAAAGAGTGGACCCAGTACTTC. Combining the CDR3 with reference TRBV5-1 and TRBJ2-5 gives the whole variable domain KAGVTQTPRYLIKTRGQQVTLSCSPISGHRSVSWYQQTPGQGLQFLFEYFSETQRNKGNFPGRFSGRQFSNSRSEMNVSTLELGDSALYLCASSLVAGKEWTQYFGPGTRLLVL.

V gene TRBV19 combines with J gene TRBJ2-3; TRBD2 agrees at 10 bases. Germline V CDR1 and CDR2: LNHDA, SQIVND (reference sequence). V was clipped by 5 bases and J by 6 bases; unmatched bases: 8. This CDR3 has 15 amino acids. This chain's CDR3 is CASSASSGGVDTQYF. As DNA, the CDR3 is TGTGCCAGTAGTGCATCTAGCGGGGGTGTGGATACGCAGTATTTT. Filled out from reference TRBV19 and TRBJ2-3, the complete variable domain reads DGGITQSPKYLFRKEGQNVTLSCEQNLNHDAMYWYRQDPGQGLRLIYYSQIVNDFQKGDIAEGYSVSREKKESFPLTVTSAQKNPTAFYLCASSASSGGVDTQYFGPGTRLTVL.

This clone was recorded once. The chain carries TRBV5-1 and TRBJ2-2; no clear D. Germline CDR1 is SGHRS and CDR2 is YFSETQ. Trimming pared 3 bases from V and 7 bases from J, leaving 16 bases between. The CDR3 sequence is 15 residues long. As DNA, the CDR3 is TGCGCCAGCAGCTCCGGGCCCGCGTTAGGCGGGGAGCTGTTTTTT. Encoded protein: CASSSGPALGGELFF. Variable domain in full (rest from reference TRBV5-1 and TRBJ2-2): KAGVTQTPRYLIKTRGQQVTLSCSPISGHRSVSWYQQTPGQGLQFLFEYFSETQRNKGNFPGRFSGRQFSNSRSEMNVSTLELGDSALYLCASSSGPALGGELFFGEGSRLTVL.

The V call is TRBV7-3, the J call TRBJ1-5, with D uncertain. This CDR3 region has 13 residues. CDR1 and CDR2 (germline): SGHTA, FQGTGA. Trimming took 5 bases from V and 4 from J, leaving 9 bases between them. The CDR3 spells CASSPSMNQPQHF. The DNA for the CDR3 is TGTGCCAGCAGCCCTAGTATGAATCAGCCCCAGCATTTT.

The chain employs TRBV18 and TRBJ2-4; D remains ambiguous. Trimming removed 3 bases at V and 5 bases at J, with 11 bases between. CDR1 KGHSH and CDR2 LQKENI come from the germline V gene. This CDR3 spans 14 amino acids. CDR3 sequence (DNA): TGTGCCAGCTCACCTCCCGGGCCTCAAAACATTCAGTACTTC. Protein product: CASSPPGPQNIQYF.

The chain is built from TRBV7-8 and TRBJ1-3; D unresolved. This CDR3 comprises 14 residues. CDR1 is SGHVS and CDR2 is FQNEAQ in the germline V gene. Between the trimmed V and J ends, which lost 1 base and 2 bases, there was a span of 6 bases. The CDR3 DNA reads TGTGCCAGCAGCTTAGATGAGCCTGGAAACACCATATATTTT. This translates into CASSLDEPGNTIYF. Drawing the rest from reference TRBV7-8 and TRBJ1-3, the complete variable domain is GAGVSQSPRYKVAKRGQDVALRCDPISGHVSLFWYQQALGQGPEFLTYFQNEAQLDKSGLPSDRFFAERPEGSVSTLKIQRTQQEDSAVYLCASSLDEPGNTIYFGEGSWLTVV.

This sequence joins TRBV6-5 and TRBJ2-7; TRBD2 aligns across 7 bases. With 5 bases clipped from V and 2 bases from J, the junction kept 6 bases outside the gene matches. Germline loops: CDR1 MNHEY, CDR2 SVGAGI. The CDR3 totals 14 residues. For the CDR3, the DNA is TGTGCCAGCAGTCAGGCCAGCGGGGCCTACGAGCAGTACTTC. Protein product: CASSQASGAYEQYF.

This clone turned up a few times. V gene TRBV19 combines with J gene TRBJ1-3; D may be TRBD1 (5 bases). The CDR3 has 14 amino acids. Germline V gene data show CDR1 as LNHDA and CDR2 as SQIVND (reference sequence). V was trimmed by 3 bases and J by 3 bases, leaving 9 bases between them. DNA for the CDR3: TGTGCCAGTAGTATGACCGGGGGTGGAAACACCATATATTTT. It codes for CASSMTGGGNTIYF.

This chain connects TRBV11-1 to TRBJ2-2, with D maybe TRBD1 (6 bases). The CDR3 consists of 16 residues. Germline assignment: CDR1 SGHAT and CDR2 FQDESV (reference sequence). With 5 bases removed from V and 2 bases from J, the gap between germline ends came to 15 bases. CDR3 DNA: TGTGCCAGCAGCGCCGGCTACAGGGTTAACACCGGGGAGCTGTTTTTT. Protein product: CASSAGYRVNTGELFF.

The CDR3 reads CASSQLAGAAGEQFF. The DNA for the CDR3 is TGTGCCAGCAGCCAACTAGCGGGGGCTGCCGGGGAGCAGTTCTTC. The rearrangement uses TRBV2 and TRBJ2-1; 11 nucleotides agree with TRBD2. CDR3 size: 15 residues. Per germline, CDR1 SNHLY and CDR2 FYNNEI. V was pared by 6 bases and J by 10 bases, with 11 bases of the junction left unmatched.

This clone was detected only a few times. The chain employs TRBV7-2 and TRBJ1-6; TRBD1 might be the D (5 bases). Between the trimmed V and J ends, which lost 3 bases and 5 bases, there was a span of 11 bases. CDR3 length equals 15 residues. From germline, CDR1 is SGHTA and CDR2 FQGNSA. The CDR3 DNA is TGTGCCAGCAGCTTTCTGGGGCGGAATAATTCACCCCTCCACTTT. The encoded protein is CASSFLGRNNSPLHF.

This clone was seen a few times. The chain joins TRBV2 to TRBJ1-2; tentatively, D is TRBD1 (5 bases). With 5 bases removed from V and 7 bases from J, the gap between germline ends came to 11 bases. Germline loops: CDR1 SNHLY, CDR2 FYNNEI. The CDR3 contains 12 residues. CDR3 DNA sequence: TGTGCCAGCAGTAGCACCGGGACTGGCTACACCTTC. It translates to CASSSTGTGYTF.

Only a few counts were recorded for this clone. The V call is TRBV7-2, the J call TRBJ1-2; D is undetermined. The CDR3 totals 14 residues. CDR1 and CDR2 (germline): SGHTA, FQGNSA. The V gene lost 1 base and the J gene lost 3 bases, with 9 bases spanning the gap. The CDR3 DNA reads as TGTGCCAGCAGCTTAGTTAGGGTCGACTATGGCTACACCTTC. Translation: CASSLVRVDYGYTF.

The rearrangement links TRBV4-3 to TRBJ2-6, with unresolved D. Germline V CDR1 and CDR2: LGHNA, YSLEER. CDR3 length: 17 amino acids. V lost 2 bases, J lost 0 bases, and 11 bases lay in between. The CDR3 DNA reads TGCGCCAGCAGCCAAAGGGCCAGCCGCTCTGGGGCCAACGTCCTGACTTTC. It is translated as CASSQRASRSGANVLTF.

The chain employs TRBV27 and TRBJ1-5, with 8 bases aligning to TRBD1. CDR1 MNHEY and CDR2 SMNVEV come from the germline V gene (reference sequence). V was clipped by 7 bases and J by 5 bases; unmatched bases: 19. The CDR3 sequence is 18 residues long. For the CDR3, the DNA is TGTGCCAGCAACCCCGGGAGACTAAAATCAGGGGGCGATCAGCCCCAGCATTTT. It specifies CASNPGRLKSGGDQPQHF.

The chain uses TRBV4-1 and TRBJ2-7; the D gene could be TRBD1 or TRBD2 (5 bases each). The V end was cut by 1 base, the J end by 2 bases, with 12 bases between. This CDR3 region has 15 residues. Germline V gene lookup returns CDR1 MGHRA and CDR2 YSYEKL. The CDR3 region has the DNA TGCGCCAGCAGCCAAGGACGGGACGGAGCCTACGAGCAGTACTTC. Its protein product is CASSQGRDGAYEQYF.

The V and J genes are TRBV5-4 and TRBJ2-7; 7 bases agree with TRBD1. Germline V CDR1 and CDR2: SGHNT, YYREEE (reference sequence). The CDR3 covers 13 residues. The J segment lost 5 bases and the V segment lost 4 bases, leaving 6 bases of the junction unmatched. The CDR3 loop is CASSGNRGHEQYF. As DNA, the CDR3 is TGTGCCAGCAGCGGAAACAGGGGTCACGAGCAGTACTTC.

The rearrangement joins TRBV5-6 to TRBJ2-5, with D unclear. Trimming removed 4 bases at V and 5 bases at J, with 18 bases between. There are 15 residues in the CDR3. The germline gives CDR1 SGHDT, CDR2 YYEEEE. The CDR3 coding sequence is TGTGCCAGCAGCCTAAAGCAGACCCTGGGGGAGACCCAGTACTTC. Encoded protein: CASSLKQTLGETQYF.

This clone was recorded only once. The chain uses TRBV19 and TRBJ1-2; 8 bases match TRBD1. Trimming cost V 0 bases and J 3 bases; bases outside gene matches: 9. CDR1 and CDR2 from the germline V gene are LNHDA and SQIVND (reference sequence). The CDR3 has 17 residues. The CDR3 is CASSIDGSRGLYYGYTF. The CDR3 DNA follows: TGTGCCAGTAGTATAGATGGCAGCAGGGGGCTATACTATGGCTACACCTTC.

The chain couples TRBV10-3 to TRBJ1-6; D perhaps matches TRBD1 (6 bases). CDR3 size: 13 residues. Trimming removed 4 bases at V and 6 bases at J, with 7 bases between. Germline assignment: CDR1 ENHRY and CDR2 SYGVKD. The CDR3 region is CAISGGLNSPLHF. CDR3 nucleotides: TGTGCCATCAGTGGGGGGCTTAATTCACCCCTCCACTTT.

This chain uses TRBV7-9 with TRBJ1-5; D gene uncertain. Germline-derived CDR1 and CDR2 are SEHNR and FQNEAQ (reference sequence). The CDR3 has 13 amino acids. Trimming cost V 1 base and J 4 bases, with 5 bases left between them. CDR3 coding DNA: TGTGCCAGCAGCTTAGGGCATAATCAGCCCCAGCATTTT. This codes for CASSLGHNQPQHF.

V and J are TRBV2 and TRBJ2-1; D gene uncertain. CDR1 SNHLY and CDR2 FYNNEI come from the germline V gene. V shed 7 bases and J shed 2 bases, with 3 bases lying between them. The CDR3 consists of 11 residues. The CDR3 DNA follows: TGTGCCAGCAAGACCTACAATGAGCAGTTCTTC. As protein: CASKTYNEQFF.